A single TCR beta chain is shown here with its context. As handled by the study authors: Quantification of nucleated cells was approximated via reference gene primer amplification. TCRdb's table, derived via immunoSEQ multiplex PCR, lists solely in-frame clones and lacks some. The DNA gave D and trimming, while V, J and clone size come from that table. Of roughly 250,000 clones detected, around 90% appear once; the ten largest clones hold 1.2%. Participants, roughly 18 to 90 years old, spanned fewer than 30 US areas. Each participant's cohort was designated according to participant-reported clinical history. The sample belongs to a study of blood T cell repertoires in COVID-19. Study overall: From T cells, B-cell-depleted T cells, or PBMCs came the material, which was cDNA or gDNA.

The TCR sequence derives from a human donor in a cohort exposed to, infected with or recovered from COVID-19 (not recorded which). The donor label of this sample is uncertain. The sample was PBMCs or T cells enriched from blood (not recorded which).

The CDR3 region has the DNA TGTGCCAGCAGCTTAGGGACAGGGATAACAGATACGCAGTATTTT. This encodes CASSLGTGITDTQYF. The V and J genes are TRBV7-3 and TRBJ2-3; 9 bases line up with TRBD1. J was trimmed by 3 bases and V by 2 bases; bases with no gene match: 3. CDR3 size: 15 residues. Germline V CDR1 and CDR2: SGHTA, FQGTGA.